The rows below give T cell receptor beta chains drawn from one sample of a study of CD8+CD57+ T cells in acquired aplastic anemia. TCRdb re-derived calls from the reads in MiXCR, one entry per CDR3 protein. The table includes 400,000 to 450,000 distinct CDR3 sequences, just under 70% detected once. The specimen was sorted CD4+, CD8+, or CD8+CD57+ T cells (not recorded which) from PBMCs. The source is a human donor in good health, serving as a control. The CDR3 runs from the conserved cysteine through the conserved F or W. D genes are given only for firm matches. Clone size is not always given. Where it is, it says once, few, many or a class for expanded clones.

TRBJ1-2,.,14,TRBV6-5,TRBD1,CASSYGQGAGGYTF,TGTGCCAGCAGTTATGGACAGGGGGCCGGTGGCTACACCTTC
TRBJ1-2,many,14,TRBV20-1,.,CSARDKGMDYGYTF,TGCAGTGCTAGAGATAAGGGTATGGACTATGGCTACACCTTC
TRBJ2-7,few,14,TRBV6-1,.,CASSEAGNSYEQYF,TGTGCCAGCAGCGAGGCGGGGAATTCGTACGAGCAGTACTTC
TRBJ2-7,.,14,TRBV7-3,TRBD2,CASSVWGLVFDQHF,TGTGCCAGCAGCGTGTGGGGACTAGTCTTCGATCAGCACTTC
TRBJ1-5,.,15,TRBV12-3/TRBV12-4,.,CASRAGRYSNHPQHF,TGTGCCAGCAGGGCGGGACGGTATAGCAATCATCCCCAGCATTTC
TRBJ2-7,.,15,TRBV9,.,CASSSHGALNFVQYF,TGTGCCAGCAGCTCCCACGGGGCACTGAATTTCGTGCAGTACTTC
TRBJ1-2,.,12,TRBV10-1,.,CASSAEGGIFSF,TGTGCCAGCAGTGCAGAGGGGGGCATTTTCTCCTTC
TRBJ2-6,many,15,TRBV11-3,.,CASALGGSGANVLTF,TGTGCCAGCGCCCTCGGGGGATCTGGGGCCAACGTCCTGACTTTC
TRBJ2-3,.,16,TRBV19,.,CASASKRGAGADTQYF,TGTGCCAGTGCCTCTAAGAGGGGGGCGGGGGCAGATACGCAGTATTTT
TRBJ1-2,.,15,TRBV5-1,.,CASSLETLADYGYTF,TGCGCCAGCAGCTTGGAGACCCTCGCCGACTATGGCTACACCTTC
TRBJ2-5,.,14,TRBV7-9,TRBD1,CASSGTGSTEAHFF,TGTGCCAGCAGCGGGACAGGGAGCACAGAAGCCCACTTCTTC
TRBJ2-7,many,18,TRBV5-4,TRBD2,CASSPGTSGGFVSYEQYF,TGTGCCAGCAGCCCCGGGACTAGCGGGGGTTTTGTCTCCTACGAGCAGTACTTC
TRBJ2-1,.,14,TRBV12-3/TRBV12-4,.,CASSAGRQGSEQFF,TGTGCCAGCAGCGCAGGAAGGCAGGGGTCTGAGCAGTTCTTC
TRBJ1-2,.,13,TRBV6-1,TRBD1,CASRHRDRYGYTF,TGTGCCAGCAGACACCGGGACAGGTATGGCTACACCTTC
TRBJ2-6,many,15,TRBV10-3,.,CAIAGSKPGANVLTF,TGTGCCATCGCAGGTAGCAAGCCTGGGGCCAACGTCCTGACTTTC
TRBJ2-5,.,16,TRBV7-7,.,CASSREGFFQGETQYF,TGTGCCAGCAGCCGAGAGGGGTTCTTTCAGGGAGAGACCCAGTACTTC
TRBJ1-2,once,13,TRBV7-3,.,CASSLIDGDDEKF,TGTGCCAGCAGCTTAATCGACGGAGACGATGAGAAGTTC
TRBJ2-7,once,15,TRBV2,.,CASSSGPGAAYEQYF,TGTGCCAGCAGCTCCGGACCCGGGGCGGCCTACGAGCAGTACTTC
TRBJ2-3,.,16,TRBV2,TRBD2,CASSEAASGRTDTQYF,TGTGCCAGCAGTGAAGCGGCTAGCGGGAGGACAGATACGCAGTATTTT
TRBJ2-7,.,14,TRBV7-2,.,CASSLGPGLGDNEF,TGTGCCAGCAGCTTAGGGCCGGGGTTAGGGGACAATGAGTTC
TRBJ2-5,.,16,TRBV10-3,TRBD2,CAISRTSGGALETQYF,TGTGCCATCAGTAGGACTAGCGGGGGGGCTTTGGAGACCCAGTACTTC
TRBJ2-2,.,15,TRBV9,.,CASSHPKGGSGELFF,TGTGCCAGCAGCCACCCCAAAGGTGGGTCCGGGGAGCTGTTTTTT
TRBJ2-3,.,12,TRBV20-1,TRBD2,CSARATSGGQYF,TGCAGTGCTAGAGCCACTAGCGGGGGGCAGTATTTT
TRBJ2-1,.,16,TRBV25-1,TRBD2,CASSDPASGRAGEQFF,TGTGCCAGCAGTGACCCCGCTAGCGGGAGGGCCGGTGAGCAGTTCTTC
TRBJ1-1,few,14,TRBV19,TRBD1,CASSFRQGNTEAFF,TGTGCCAGTAGTTTTAGACAGGGGAACACTGAAGCTTTCTTT
TRBJ1-1,.,14,TRBV9,TRBD1,CASSASGQDRRVFF,TGTGCCAGCAGCGCCTCAGGGCAGGACAGGCGGGTTTTCTTT
TRBJ1-2,once,14,TRBV9,.,CASTAGPGGVGYTF,TGTGCCAGCACCGCCGGGCCGGGGGGTGTTGGCTACACCTTC
TRBJ2-5,once,12,TRBV7-9,.,CASSKHGETQYF,TGTGCCAGCAGCAAGCATGGCGAGACCCAGTACTTC
TRBJ1-6,.,14,TRBV15,.,CATSFRGRNSPLHF,TGTGCCACCAGCTTTAGGGGTAGGAATTCACCCCTCCACTTT
TRBJ1-2,.,13,TRBV10-2,.,CASSEAGAYGYTF,TGCGCCAGCAGTGAGGCTGGCGCCTATGGCTACACCTTC
TRBJ1-5,.,13,TRBV11-2,.,CASSFVPRQPQHF,TGTGCCAGCAGCTTCGTGCCAAGGCAGCCCCAGCATTTT
TRBJ1-2,.,16,TRBV7-2,.,CASSLPGRVNGYTYAF,TGTGCCAGCAGCTTACCGGGCAGGGTGAATGGCTACACCTACGCCTTC
TRBJ2-7,.,15,TRBV5-1,.,CASSTTSRGYYEQYF,TGCGCCAGCAGCACAACTAGCAGGGGGTACTACGAGCAGTACTTC
TRBJ1-2,many,16,TRBV7-2,TRBD1,CASSLVPTGMGYGYTF,TGTGCCAGCAGCTTAGTCCCGACAGGGATGGGCTATGGCTACACCTTC
TRBJ2-1,.,15,TRBV4-3,TRBD1,CASSFRRQGGNEQFF,TGCGCCAGCAGTTTTCGAAGACAGGGGGGCAATGAGCAGTTCTTC
TRBJ1-6,.,15,TRBV15,TRBD1,CATSSGQGKTYTQHF,TGTGCCACCAGCTCCGGACAGGGGAAGACTTATACGCAGCACTTT
TRBJ2-5,.,16,TRBV10-3,TRBD2,CAISTSSGGHQETQYF,TGTGCCATCAGTACCTCTAGCGGGGGTCACCAAGAGACCCAGTACTTC
TRBJ1-2,.,14,TRBV5-1,.,CASSPEDRERGYTF,TGTGCCAGCAGCCCAGAGGACCGCGAGAGAGGCTACACCTTC
TRBJ2-7,.,15,TRBV7-2,TRBD2,CASSEGAGAAYSLYF,TGTGCCAGCAGCGAAGGAGCGGGGGCAGCCTATTCGCTGTACTTC
TRBJ1-2,.,13,TRBV11-2,.,CASSRRLTDGYTF,TGTGCCAGCAGCCGAAGACTAACGGATGGCTACACCTTC
TRBJ2-7,.,13,TRBV12-3/TRBV12-4,.,CASIRRGAVEQYF,TGTGCCAGCATCCGACGGGGAGCGGTTGAGCAGTACTTC
TRBJ2-2,many,18,TRBV7-2,TRBD2,CASSRSIRGTSVAGELFF,TGTGCCAGCAGCCGGTCCATCCGGGGAACTAGCGTTGCCGGGGAGCTGTTTTTT
TRBJ2-5,.,18,TRBV11-2,TRBD1,CASSQIQGSLGFQETQYF,TGTGCCAGCAGCCAAATACAGGGGAGTCTAGGGTTCCAAGAGACCCAGTACTTC
TRBJ2-7,.,13,TRBV20-1,.,CSASLVRAYEQYF,TGCAGTGCTAGTTTAGTCAGGGCCTACGAGCAGTACTTC
TRBJ2-4,.,16,TRBV9,TRBD2,CASSAHAESGRYIQYF,TGTGCCAGCAGCGCCCACGCTGAGAGCGGGAGGTACATTCAGTACTTC